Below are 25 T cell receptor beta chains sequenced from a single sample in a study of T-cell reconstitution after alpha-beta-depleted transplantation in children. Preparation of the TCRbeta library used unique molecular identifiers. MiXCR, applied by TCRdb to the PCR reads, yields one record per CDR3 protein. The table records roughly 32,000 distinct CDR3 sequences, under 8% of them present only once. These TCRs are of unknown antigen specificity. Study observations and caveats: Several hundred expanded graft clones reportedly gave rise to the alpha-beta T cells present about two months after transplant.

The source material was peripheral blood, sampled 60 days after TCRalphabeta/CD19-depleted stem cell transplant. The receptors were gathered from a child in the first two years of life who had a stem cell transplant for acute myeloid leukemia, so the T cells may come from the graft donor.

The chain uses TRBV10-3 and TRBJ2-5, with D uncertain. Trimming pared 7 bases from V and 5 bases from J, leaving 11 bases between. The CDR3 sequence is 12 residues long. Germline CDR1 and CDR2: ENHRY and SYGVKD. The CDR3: CAIMPAPETQYF. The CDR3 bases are TGTGCCATCATGCCCGCCCCCGAGACCCAGTACTTC.

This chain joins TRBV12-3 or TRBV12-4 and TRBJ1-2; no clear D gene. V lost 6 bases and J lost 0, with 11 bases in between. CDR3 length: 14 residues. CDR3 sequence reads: CASSPTITNYGYTF. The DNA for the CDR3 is TGTGCCAGCAGCCCTACGATTACTAACTATGGCTACACCTTC.

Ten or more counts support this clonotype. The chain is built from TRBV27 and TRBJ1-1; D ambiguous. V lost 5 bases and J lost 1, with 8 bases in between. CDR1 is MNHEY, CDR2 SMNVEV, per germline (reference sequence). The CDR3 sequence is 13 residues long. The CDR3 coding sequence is TGTGCCAGCAGTACCCGACCGAACACTGAAGCTTTCTTT. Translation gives CASSTRPNTEAFF.

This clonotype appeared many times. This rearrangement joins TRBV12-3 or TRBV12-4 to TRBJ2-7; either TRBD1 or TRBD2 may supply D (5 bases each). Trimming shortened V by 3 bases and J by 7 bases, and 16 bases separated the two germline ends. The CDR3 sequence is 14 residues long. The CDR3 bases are TGTGCCAGCAGTTTGAAACGGCCCTGGGGGGAGCAGTACTTC. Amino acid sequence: CASSLKRPWGEQYF.

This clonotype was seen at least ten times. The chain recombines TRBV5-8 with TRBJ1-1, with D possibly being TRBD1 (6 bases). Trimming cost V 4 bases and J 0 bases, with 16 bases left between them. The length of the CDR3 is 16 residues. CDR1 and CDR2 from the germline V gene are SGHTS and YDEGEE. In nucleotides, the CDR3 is TGTGCCAGCAGCCGTCGACAGGCCTTTATGAACACTGAAGCTTTCTTT. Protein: CASSRRQAFMNTEAFF.

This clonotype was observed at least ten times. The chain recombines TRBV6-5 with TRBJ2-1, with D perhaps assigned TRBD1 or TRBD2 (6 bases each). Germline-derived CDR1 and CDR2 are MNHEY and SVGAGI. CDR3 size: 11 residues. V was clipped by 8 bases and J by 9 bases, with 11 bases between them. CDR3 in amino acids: CASLGGLEQFF. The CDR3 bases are TGTGCCAGCCTAGGGGGGCTTGAGCAGTTCTTC.

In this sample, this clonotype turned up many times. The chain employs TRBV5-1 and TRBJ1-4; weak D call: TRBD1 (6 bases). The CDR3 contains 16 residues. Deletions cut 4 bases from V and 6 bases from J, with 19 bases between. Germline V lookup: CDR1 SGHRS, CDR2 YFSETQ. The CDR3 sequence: CASSQRDRRVDEKLFF. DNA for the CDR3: TGCGCCAGCAGCCAGCGAGACAGGAGAGTCGATGAAAAACTGTTTTTT.

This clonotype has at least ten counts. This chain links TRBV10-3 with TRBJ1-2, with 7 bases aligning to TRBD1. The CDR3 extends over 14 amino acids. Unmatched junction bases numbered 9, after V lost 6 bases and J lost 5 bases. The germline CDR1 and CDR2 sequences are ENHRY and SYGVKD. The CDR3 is CAIRSGGAEYGYTF. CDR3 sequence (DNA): TGTGCCATCAGGTCAGGGGGGGCGGAATATGGCTACACCTTC.

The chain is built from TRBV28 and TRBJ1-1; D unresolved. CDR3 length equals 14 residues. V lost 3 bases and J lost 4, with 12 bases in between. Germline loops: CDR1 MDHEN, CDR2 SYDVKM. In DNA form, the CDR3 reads TGTGCCAGCAGTTTTTCGGGGATGGCCACTGAAGCTTTCTTT. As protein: CASSFSGMATEAFF.

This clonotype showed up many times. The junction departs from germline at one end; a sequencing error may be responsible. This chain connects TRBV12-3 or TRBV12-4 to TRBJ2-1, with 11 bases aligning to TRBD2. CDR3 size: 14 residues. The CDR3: CASSLAGGYNEQFF. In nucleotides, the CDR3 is TGTGCCAGCAGTCTAGCGGGGGGCTACAATGAGCAGTTCTTC.

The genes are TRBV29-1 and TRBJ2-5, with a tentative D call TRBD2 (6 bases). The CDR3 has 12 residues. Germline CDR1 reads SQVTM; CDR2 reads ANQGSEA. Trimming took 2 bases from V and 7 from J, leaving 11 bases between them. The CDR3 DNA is TGCAGCGTTGAACGGCGGGGTGGGACCCAGTACTTC. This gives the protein CSVERRGGTQYF.

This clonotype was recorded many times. The CDR3: CASSHARGNTEAFF. CDR3 bases: TGTGCCAGCAGCCACGCCCGGGGGAACACTGAAGCTTTCTTT. This chain joins TRBV4-2 and TRBJ1-1; D gene unclear. Germline V gene sequence: CDR1 LGHNA, CDR2 YNFKEQ. The V end lost 3 bases, the J end lost 1 base, and 9 bases lay between the germline ends. The CDR3 runs to 14 residues.

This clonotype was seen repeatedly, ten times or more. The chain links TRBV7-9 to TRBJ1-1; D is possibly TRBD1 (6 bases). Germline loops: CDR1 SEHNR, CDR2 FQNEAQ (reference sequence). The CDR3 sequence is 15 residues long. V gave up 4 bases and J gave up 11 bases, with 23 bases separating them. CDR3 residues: CASSSPTGFHPEAFF. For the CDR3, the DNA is TGTGCCAGCAGCTCCCCAACAGGGTTCCATCCGGAGGCTTTCTTT.

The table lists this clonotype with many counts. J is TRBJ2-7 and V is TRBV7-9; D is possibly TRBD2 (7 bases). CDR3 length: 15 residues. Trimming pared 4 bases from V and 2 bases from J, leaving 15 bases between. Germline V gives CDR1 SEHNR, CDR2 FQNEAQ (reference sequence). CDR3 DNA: TGTGCCAGCAGCTCACAGGGAGGGATACCCTACGAGCAGTACTTC. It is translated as CASSSQGGIPYEQYF.

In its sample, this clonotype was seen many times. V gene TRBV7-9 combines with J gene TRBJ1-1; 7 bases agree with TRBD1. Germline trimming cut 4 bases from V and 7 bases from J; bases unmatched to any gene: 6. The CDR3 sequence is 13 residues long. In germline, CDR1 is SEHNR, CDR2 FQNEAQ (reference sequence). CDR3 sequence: CASSSPGQIEAFF. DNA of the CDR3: TGTGCCAGCAGCTCACCGGGACAGATTGAAGCTTTCTTT.

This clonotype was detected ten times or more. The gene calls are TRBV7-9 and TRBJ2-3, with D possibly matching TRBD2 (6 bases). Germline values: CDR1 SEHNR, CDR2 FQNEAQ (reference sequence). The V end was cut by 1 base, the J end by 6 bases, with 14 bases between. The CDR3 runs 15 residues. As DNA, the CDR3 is TGTGCCAGCAGCTTAGTGGCGGGAATTGGGGATACGCAGTATTTT. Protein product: CASSLVAGIGDTQYF.

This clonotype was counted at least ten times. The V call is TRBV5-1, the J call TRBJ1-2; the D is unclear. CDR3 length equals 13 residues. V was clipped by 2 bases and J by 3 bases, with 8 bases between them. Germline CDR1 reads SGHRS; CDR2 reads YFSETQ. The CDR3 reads CASSFGPHYGYTF. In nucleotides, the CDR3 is TGCGCCAGCAGCTTTGGGCCCCACTATGGCTACACCTTC.

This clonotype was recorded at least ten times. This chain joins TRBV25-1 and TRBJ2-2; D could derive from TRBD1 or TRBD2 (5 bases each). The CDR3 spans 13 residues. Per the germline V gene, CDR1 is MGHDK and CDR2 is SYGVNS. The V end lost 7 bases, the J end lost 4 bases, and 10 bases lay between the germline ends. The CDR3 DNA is TGTGCCAGCAAGGGACCGCTCACCGGGGAGCTGTTTTTT. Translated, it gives CASKGPLTGELFF.

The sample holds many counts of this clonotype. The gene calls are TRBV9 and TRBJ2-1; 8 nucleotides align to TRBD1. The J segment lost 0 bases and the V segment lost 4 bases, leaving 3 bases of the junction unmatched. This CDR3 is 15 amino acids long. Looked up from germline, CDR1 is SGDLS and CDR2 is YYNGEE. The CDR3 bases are TGTGCCAGCAGCTCGACAGGGGCCTCCTACAATGAGCAGTTCTTC. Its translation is CASSSTGASYNEQFF.

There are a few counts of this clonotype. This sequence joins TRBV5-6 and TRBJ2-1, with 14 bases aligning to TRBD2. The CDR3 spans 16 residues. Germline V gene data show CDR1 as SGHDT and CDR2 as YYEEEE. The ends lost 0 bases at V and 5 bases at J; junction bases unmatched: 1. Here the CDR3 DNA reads TGTGCCAGCAGCTTGGGACTAGCGGGAGGGCACAATGAGCAGTTCTTC. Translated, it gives CASSLGLAGGHNEQFF.

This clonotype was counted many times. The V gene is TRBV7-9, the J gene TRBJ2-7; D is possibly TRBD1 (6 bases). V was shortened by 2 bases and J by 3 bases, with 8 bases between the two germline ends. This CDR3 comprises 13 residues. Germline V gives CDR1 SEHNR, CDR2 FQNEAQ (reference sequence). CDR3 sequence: CASSLTGLYEQYF. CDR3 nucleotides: TGTGCCAGCAGCTTAACAGGGCTCTACGAGCAGTACTTC.

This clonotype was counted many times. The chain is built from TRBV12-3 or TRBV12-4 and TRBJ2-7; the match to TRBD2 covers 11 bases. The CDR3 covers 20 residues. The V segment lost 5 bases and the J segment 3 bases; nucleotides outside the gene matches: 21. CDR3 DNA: TGTGCCAGCAGTAGGACAGGGCCACTAGCGGGAGCAAGGGGCTTCTACGAGCAGTACTTC. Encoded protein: CASSRTGPLAGARGFYEQYF.

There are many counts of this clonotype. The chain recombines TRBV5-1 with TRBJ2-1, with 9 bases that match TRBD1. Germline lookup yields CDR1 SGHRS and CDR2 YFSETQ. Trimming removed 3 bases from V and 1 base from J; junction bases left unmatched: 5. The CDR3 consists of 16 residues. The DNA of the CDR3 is TGCGCCAGCAGCTCAAGACAGGGGGGATCCTACAATGAGCAGTTCTTC. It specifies CASSSRQGGSYNEQFF.

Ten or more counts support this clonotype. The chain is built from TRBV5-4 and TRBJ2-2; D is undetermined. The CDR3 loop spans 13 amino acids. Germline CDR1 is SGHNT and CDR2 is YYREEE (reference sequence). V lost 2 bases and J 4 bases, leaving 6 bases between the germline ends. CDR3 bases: TGTGCCAGCAGCTTCTACGGCACCGGGGAGCTGTTTTTT. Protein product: CASSFYGTGELFF.

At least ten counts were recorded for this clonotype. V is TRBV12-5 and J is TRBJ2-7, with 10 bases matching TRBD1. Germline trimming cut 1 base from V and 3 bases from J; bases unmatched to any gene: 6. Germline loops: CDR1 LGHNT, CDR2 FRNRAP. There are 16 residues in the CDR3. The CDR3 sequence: CASGLDVDRGNYEQYF. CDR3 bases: TGTGCTAGTGGTTTGGACGTGGACAGGGGGAACTACGAGCAGTACTTC.